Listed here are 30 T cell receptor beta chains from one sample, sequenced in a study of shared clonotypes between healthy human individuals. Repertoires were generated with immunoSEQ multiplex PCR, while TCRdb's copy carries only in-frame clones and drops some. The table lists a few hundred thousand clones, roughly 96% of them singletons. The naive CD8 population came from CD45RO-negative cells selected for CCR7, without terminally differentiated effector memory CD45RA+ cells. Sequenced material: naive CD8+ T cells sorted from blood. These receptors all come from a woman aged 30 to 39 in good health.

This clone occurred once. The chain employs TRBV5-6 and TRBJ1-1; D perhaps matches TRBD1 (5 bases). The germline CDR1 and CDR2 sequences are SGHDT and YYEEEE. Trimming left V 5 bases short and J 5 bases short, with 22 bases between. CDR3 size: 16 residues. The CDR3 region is CASSWDGGTLRTEAFF. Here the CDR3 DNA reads TGTGCCAGCAGTTGGGATGGGGGGACCCTGAGAACTGAAGCTTTCTTT.

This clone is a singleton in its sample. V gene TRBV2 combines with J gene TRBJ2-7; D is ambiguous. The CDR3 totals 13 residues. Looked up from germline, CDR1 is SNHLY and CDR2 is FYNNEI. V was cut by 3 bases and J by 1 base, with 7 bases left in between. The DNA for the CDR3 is TGTGCCAGCAGTGACTGGCAATCCTACGAGCAGTACTTC. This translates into CASSDWQSYEQYF.

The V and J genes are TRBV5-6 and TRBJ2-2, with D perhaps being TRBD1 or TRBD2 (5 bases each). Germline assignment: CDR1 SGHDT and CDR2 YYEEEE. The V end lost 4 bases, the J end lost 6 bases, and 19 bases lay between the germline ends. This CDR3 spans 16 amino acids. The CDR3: CASSPYGDEGPGELFF. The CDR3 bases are TGTGCCAGCAGCCCTTACGGGGACGAGGGGCCCGGGGAGCTGTTTTTT.

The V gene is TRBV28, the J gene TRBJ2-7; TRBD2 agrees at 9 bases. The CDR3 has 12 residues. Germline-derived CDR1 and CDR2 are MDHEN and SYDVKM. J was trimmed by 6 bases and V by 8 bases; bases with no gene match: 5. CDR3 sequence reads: CASLGSGSEQYF. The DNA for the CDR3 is TGTGCCAGCCTTGGTAGCGGGAGCGAGCAGTACTTC. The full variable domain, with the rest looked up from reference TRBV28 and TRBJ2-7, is DVKVTQSSRYLVKRTGEKVFLECVQDMDHENMFWYRQDPGLGLRLIYFSYDVKMKEKGDIPEGYSVSREKKERFSLILESASTNQTSMYLCASLGSGSEQYFGPGTRLTVT.

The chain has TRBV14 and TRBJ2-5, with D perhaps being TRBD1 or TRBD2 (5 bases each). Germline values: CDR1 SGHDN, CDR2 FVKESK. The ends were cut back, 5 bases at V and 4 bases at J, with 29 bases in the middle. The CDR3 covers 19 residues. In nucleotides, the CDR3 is TGTGCCAGCAGCGAACGATTCAGGGAAGGTTTAGTCGGGATAGAGACCCAGTACTTC. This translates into CASSERFREGLVGIETQYF.

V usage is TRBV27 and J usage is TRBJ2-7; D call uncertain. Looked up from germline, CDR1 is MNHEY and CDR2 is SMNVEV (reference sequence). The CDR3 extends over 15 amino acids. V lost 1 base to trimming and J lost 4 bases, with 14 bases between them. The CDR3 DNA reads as TGTGCCAGCAGTTTATTTGGGCGGAAAGGTTACGAGCAGTACTTC. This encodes CASSLFGRKGYEQYF.

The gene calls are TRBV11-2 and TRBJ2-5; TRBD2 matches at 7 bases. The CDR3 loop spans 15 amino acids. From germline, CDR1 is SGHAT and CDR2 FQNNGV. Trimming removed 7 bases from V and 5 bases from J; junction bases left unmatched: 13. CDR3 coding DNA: TGTGCCAGCACCCCACGTGGGGGGGGGTTGGAGACCCAGTACTTC. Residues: CASTPRGGGLETQYF.

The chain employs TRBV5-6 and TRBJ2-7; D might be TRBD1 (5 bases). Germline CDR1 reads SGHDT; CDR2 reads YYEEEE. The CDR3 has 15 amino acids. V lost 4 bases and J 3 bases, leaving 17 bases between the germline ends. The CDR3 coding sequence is TGTGCCAGCAGCGTGGACACAGCCCCCTTCTACGAGCAGTACTTC. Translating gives CASSVDTAPFYEQYF.

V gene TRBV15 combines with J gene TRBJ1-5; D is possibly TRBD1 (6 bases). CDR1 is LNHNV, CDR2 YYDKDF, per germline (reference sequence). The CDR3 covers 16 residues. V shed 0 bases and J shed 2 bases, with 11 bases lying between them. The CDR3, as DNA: TGTGCCACCAGCAGAGATCGTCCAGGGGGCAATCAGCCCCAGCATTTT. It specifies CATSRDRPGGNQPQHF.

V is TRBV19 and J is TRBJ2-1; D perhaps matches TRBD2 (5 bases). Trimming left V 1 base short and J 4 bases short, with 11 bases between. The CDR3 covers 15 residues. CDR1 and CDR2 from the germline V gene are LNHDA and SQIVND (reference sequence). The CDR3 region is CASSIVPGLYNEQFF. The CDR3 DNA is TGTGCCAGTAGTATAGTTCCGGGATTATACAATGAGCAGTTCTTC.

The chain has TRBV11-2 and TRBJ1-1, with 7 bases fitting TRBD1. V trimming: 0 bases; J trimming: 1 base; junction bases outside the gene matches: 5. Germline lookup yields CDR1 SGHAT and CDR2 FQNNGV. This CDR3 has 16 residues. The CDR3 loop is CASSLDRRTGNTEAFF. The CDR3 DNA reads TGTGCCAGCAGCTTAGATCGACGGACAGGGAACACTGAAGCTTTCTTT. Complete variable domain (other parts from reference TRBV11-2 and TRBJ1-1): EAGVAQSPRYKIIEKRQSVAFWCNPISGHATLYWYQQILGQGPKLLIQFQNNGVVDDSQLPKDRFSAERLKGVDSTLKIQPAKLEDSAVYLCASSLDRRTGNTEAFFGQGTRLTVV.

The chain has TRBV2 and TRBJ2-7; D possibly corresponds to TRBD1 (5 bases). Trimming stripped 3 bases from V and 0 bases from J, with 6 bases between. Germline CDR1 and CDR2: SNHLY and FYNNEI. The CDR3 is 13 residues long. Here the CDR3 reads CASSEDISYEQYF. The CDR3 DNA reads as TGTGCCAGCAGTGAGGACATCTCCTACGAGCAGTACTTC. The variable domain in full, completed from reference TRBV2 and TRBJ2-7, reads EPEVTQTPSHQVTQMGQEVILRCVPISNHLYFYWYRQILGQKVEFLVSFYNNEISEKSEIFDDQFSVERPDGSNFTLKIRSTKLEDSAMYFCASSEDISYEQYFGPGTRLTVT.

CDR3 amino acids: CASSGGNNEQFF. CDR3 DNA sequence: TGTGCCAGCAGCGGGGGGAACAATGAGCAGTTCTTC. The J gene is TRBJ2-1, the V gene TRBV2; TRBD2 aligns across 7 bases. Germline CDR1 is SNHLY and CDR2 is FYNNEI. V trimming: 6 bases; J trimming: 5 bases; junction bases outside the gene matches: 1. This CDR3 spans 12 amino acids.

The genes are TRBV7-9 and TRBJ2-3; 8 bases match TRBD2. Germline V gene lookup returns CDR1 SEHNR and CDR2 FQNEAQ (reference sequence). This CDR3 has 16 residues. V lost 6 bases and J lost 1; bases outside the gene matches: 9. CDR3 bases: TGTGCCAGCAGTTCATCGTGGCGGGAGGGCACAGATACGCAGTATTTT. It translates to CASSSSWREGTDTQYF.

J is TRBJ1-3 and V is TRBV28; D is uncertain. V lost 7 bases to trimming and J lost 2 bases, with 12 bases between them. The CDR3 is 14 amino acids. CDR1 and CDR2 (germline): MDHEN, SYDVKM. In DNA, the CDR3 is TGTGCCAGCAAGCCCGGACCACCTGGAAACACCATATATTTT. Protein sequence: CASKPGPPGNTIYF. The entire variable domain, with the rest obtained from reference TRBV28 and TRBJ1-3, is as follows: DVKVTQSSRYLVKRTGEKVFLECVQDMDHENMFWYRQDPGLGLRLIYFSYDVKMKEKGDIPEGYSVSREKKERFSLILESASTNQTSMYLCASKPGPPGNTIYFGEGSWLTVV.

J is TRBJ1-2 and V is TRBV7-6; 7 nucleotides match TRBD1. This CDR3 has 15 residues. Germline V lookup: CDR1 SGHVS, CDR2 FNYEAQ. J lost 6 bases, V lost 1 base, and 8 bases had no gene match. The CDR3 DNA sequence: TGTGCCAGCAGCTTAGGGCAGGGGGATATGGATGGCTACACCTTC. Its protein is CASSLGQGDMDGYTF.

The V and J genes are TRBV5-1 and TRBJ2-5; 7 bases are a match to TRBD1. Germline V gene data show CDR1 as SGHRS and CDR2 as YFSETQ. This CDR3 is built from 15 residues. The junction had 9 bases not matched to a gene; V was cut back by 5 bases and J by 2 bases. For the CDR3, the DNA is TGCGCCAGCAGATGGAGACAGGGACGGCAAGAGACCCAGTACTTC. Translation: CASRWRQGRQETQYF.

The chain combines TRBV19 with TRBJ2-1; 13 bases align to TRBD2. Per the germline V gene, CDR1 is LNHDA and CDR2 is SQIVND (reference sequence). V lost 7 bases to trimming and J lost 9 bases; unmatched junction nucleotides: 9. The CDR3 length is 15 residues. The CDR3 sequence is CASNWGLAGRSEQFF. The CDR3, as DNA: TGTGCCAGTAACTGGGGACTAGCGGGACGTAGTGAGCAGTTCTTC.

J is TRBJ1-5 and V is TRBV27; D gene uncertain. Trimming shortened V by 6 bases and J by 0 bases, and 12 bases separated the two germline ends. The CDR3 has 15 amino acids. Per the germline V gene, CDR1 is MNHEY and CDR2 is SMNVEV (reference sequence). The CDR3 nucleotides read TGTGCCAGCAGCCCCCCCGGGGTTAGCAATCAGCCCCAGCATTTT. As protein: CASSPPGVSNQPQHF.

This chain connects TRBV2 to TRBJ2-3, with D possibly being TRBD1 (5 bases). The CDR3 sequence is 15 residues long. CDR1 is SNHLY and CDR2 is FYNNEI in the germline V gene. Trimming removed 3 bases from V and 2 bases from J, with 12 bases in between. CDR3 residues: CASSDADTITDTQYF. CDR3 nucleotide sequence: TGTGCCAGCAGTGACGCGGACACCATCACAGATACGCAGTATTTT.

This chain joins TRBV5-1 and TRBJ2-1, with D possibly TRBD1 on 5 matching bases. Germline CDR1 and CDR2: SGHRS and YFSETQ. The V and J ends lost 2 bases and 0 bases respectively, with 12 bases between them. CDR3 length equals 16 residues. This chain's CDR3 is CASSFRGWGSYNEQFF. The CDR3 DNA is TGCGCCAGCAGCTTTAGGGGATGGGGCTCCTACAATGAGCAGTTCTTC. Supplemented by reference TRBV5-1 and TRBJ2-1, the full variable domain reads KAGVTQTPRYLIKTRGQQVTLSCSPISGHRSVSWYQQTPGQGLQFLFEYFSETQRNKGNFPGRFSGRQFSNSRSEMNVSTLELGDSALYLCASSFRGWGSYNEQFFGPGTRLTVL.

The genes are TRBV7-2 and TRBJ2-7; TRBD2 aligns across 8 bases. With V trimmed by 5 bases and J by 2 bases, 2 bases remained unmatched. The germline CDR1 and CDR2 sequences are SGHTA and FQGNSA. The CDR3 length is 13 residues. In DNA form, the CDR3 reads TGTGCCAGCAGCGTGGGACTAGCCTACGAGCAGTACTTC. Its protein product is CASSVGLAYEQYF.

CDR3 residues: CSVDRDSNTGELFF. The DNA of the CDR3 is TGCAGCGTGGATCGGGACTCAAACACCGGGGAGCTGTTTTTT. The rearrangement uses TRBV29-1 and TRBJ2-2; the D gene is possibly TRBD2 (6 bases). There are 14 residues in the CDR3. V was pared by 6 bases and J by 2 bases, with 13 bases between. CDR1 and CDR2 from the germline V gene are SQVTM and ANQGSEA.

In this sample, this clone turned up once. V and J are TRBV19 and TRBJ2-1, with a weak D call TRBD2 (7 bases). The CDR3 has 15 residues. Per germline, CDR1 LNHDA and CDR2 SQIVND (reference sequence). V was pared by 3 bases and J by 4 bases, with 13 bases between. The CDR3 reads CASSMSGGWYNEQFF. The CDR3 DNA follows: TGTGCCAGTAGTATGTCGGGGGGCTGGTACAATGAGCAGTTCTTC.

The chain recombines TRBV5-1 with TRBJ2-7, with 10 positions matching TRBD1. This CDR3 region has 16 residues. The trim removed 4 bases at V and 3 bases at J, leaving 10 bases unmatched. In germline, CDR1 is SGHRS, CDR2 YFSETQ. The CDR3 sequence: CASSPLRGQGLYEQYF. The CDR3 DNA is TGCGCCAGCAGCCCGCTCCGGGGACAGGGGCTCTACGAGCAGTACTTC. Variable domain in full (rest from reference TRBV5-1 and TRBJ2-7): KAGVTQTPRYLIKTRGQQVTLSCSPISGHRSVSWYQQTPGQGLQFLFEYFSETQRNKGNFPGRFSGRQFSNSRSEMNVSTLELGDSALYLCASSPLRGQGLYEQYFGPGTRLTVT.

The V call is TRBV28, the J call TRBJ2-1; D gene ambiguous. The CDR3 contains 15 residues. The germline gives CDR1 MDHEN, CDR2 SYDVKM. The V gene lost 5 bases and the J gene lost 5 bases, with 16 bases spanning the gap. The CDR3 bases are TGTGCCAGCAGTCCCTCCATAACGGCCGACAATGAGCAGTTCTTC. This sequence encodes CASSPSITADNEQFF.

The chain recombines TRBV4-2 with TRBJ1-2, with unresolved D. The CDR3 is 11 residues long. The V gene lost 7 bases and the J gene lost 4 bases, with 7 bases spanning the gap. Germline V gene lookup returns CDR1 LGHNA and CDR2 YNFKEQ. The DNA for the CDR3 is TGTGCCAGCATGGGGAGCTATGGCTACACCTTC. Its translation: CASMGSYGYTF.

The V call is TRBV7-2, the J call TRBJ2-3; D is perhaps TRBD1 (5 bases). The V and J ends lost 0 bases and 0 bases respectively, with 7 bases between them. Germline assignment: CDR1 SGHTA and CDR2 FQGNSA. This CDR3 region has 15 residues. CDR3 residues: CASSLAGPSTDTQYF. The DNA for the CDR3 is TGTGCCAGCAGCTTAGCGGGGCCTAGCACAGATACGCAGTATTTT. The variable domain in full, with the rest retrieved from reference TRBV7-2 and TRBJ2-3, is GAGVSQSPSNKVTEKGKDVELRCDPISGHTALYWYRQSLGQGLEFLIYFQGNSAPDKSGLPSDRFSAERTGGSVSTLTIQRTQQEDSAVYLCASSLAGPSTDTQYFGPGTRLTVL.

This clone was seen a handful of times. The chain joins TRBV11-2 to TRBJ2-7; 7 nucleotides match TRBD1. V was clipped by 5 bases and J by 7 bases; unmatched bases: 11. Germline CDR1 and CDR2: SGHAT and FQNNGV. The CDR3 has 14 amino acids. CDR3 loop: CASSLPDRAREQYF. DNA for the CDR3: TGTGCCAGCAGCCTTCCTGACAGGGCTCGGGAGCAGTACTTC. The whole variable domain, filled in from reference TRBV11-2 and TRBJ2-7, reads EAGVAQSPRYKIIEKRQSVAFWCNPISGHATLYWYQQILGQGPKLLIQFQNNGVVDDSQLPKDRFSAERLKGVDSTLKIQPAKLEDSAVYLCASSLPDRAREQYFGPGTRLTVT.

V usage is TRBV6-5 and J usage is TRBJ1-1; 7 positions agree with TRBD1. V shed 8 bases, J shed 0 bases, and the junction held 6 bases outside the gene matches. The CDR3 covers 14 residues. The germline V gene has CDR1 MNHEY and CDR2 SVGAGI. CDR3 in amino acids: CASVGQTMNTEAFF. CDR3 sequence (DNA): TGTGCCAGCGTGGGACAGACCATGAACACTGAAGCTTTCTTT.